The 4 T cell receptor beta chains presented below share a single source sample, sequenced in a study of read filtering for tumor transcriptome and immune sequencing. This library used roughly 400 ng RNA and molecular barcoded adaptors spanning alpha/delta and beta/gamma chains. TCRdb used MiXCR to reprocess the reads, holding one entry per CDR3 protein. The sample records some 140,000 distinct CDR3 sequences, roughly 13% being singletons. The material sequenced was a population of CD138-negative cells sorted from bone marrow. The receptors stem from a donor over 35 with multiple myeloma.

This clonotype was counted at least ten times. The V call is TRBV9, the J call TRBJ2-1; 7 bases are a match to TRBD1. The length of the CDR3 is 15 residues. J lost 5 bases, V lost 0 bases, and 5 bases had no gene match. The germline V gene has CDR1 SGDLS and CDR2 YYNGEE. The CDR3 sequence is CASSVEGGADNEQFF. The CDR3 nucleotides are TGTGCCAGCAGCGTAGAAGGGGGCGCGGACAATGAGCAGTTCTTC.

This clonotype was counted many times. The chain has TRBV6-2 or TRBV6-3 and TRBJ2-7, with D possibly being TRBD1 (6 bases). This CDR3 comprises 13 residues. From germline, CDR1 is MNHEY and CDR2 SVGEGT. Trimming removed 4 bases at V and 3 bases at J, with 10 bases between. This CDR3 reads CASSSGAHYEQYF. For the CDR3, the DNA is TGTGCCAGCAGTTCAGGGGCTCACTACGAGCAGTACTTC.

There are many counts of this clonotype. The V gene is TRBV29-1, the J gene TRBJ2-3; a possible D gene is TRBD2 (6 bases). CDR1 is SQVTM, CDR2 ANQGSEA, per germline. The CDR3 spans 11 residues. With 4 bases removed from V and 8 bases from J, the gap between germline ends came to 10 bases. CDR3 sequence (DNA): TGCAGCGTTGTGGGGGAGGCTACGCAGTATTTT. Protein product: CSVVGEATQYF.

On this clonotype itself: Possible read error: a much larger clone is one base away. CDR3 loop: CARRYGMGYLYEQYF. Here the CDR3 DNA reads TGTGCCAGAAGGTACGGGATGGGCTACCTATACGAGCAGTACTTC. The chain carries TRBV6-2 or TRBV6-3 and TRBJ2-7, with D perhaps matching TRBD2 (5 bases). The V end was cut by 9 bases, the J end by 4 bases, with 22 bases between. The CDR3 has 15 residues. The germline V gene encodes CDR1 MNHEY and CDR2 SVGEGT.